Listed below are T cell receptor beta chains from one sample, sequenced in a study of radiation and T cells in renal cell carcinoma. TCRdb keeps only in-frame clones here, not all; method: immunoSEQ multiplex PCR. In the table there are roughly 100,000 clones, about 86% of which are singletons. The sample in question was blood, obtained from a patient whose treatment included radiotherapy and nephrectomy. The origin of the receptors is a man aged 45-60 years with renal cell carcinoma. CDR3s include the opening cysteine and the closing phenylalanine or tryptophan. A D gene is named only where the DNA matches it firmly. Size is omitted from some rows. Given values are once, few, many or a class for expanded clones.

TRBJ1-1 | TRBV27 | - | TRBD1 | TGTGCCAGCAGTTCCCGGACAGGGAACACTGAAGCTTTCTTT | CASSSRTGNTEAFF
TRBJ2-5 | TRBV18 | - | - | TGTGCCAGCTCACCGGACAGTCAAGAGACCCAGTACTTC | CASSPDSQETQYF
TRBJ2-7 | TRBV11-2 | - | TRBD1 | TGTGCCAGCAGCTCGGACAGGGGGCCTTACTACGAGCAGTACTTC | CASSSDRGPYYEQYF
TRBJ1-3 | TRBV6-1 | - | - | TGTGCCAGCAGTGAAGATCTGGGGCTTGAAGGAAACACCATATATTTT | CASSEDLGLEGNTIYF
TRBJ1-1 | TRBV9 | - | TRBD1 | TGTGCCAGCAGCGCATCCGGGACAGCGACTGAAGCTTTCTTT | CASSASGTATEAFF
TRBJ1-1 | TRBV7-3 | few | - | TGTGCCAGCAGCCCGAATACTCGGGCTGAAGCTTTCTTT | CASSPNTRAEAFF
TRBJ2-4 | TRBV2 | - | - | TGTGCCAGCAGCGTCGAAAACATTCAGTACTTC | CASSVENIQYF
TRBJ2-3 | TRBV7-2 | - | TRBD2 | TGTGCCAGCAGCCTATTAGGTAGATTAACTAGCGGGGGGACAGATACGCAGTATTTT | CASSLLGRLTSGGTDTQYF
TRBJ1-4 | TRBV18 | - | - | TGTGCCAGCTCACCGACCCCTAGGGGGTCCACTGCAACTAATGAAAAACTGTTTTTT | CASSPTPRGSTATNEKLFF
TRBJ2-2 | TRBV18 | - | - | TGTGCCAGCTCACCACCGGACACCGGGGAGCTGTTTTTT | CASSPPDTGELFF
TRBJ1-1 | TRBV2 | - | TRBD1 | TGTGCCAGCACCCGACAGGGGCTCACTGAAGCTTTCTTT | CASTRQGLTEAFF
TRBJ1-5 | TRBV19 | once | TRBD1 | TGTGCCAGTAGTACAAAGACAGGGTCACCCCAGCATTTT | CASSTKTGSPQHF
TRBJ1-2 | TRBV7-2 | - | - | TGTGCCAGCAGCTTCAGAGGAAACTATGGCTACACCTTC | CASSFRGNYGYTF
TRBJ2-3 | TRBV10-3 | - | TRBD2 | TGTGCCATCAGGGGGGGGGTGGCGGATACGCAGTATTTT | CAIRGGVADTQYF
TRBJ2-2 | TRBV7-8 | - | TRBD2 | TGTGCCAGCAGCTTAGCGACTAGCGGTGCGAACACCGGGGAGCTGTTTTTT | CASSLATSGANTGELFF
TRBJ2-3 | TRBV6-6 | - | - | TGTGCCAGCAGACCAGGGGGGTCTACAGATACGCAGTATTTT | CASRPGGSTDTQYF
TRBJ2-1 | TRBV14 | - | - | TGTGCCAGCAGCCAAATCGGGACCTACAATGAGCAGTTCTTC | CASSQIGTYNEQFF
TRBJ2-7 | TRBV28 | - | - | TGTGCCAGCAGTTTACTGCAGGGGTCCCACGAGCAGTACTTC | CASSLLQGSHEQYF
TRBJ2-3 | TRBV7-9 | - | - | TGTGCCAGCAGGCTCAGTGCTAGCACAGATACGCAGTATTTT | CASRLSASTDTQYF
TRBJ1-1 | TRBV7-9 | - | - | TGTGCCAGCAGCTTAGTAGGTGCCAGTATGAACACTGAAGCTTTCTTT | CASSLVGASMNTEAFF
TRBJ1-6 | TRBV7-8 | few | - | TGTGCCAGCAGCTTATGGGGGGGAGGAACTAATTCACCCCTCCACTTT | CASSLWGGGTNSPLHF
TRBJ2-7 | TRBV19 | - | TRBD1 | TGTGCCAGTACTAACTCAGGGGGCTCCTACGAGCAGTACTTC | CASTNSGGSYEQYF
TRBJ2-5 | TRBV4-3 | - | TRBD1 | TGCGCCAGCAGCCCGGACAGGGGAGAGACCCAGTACTTC | CASSPDRGETQYF
TRBJ2-3 | TRBV5-1 | - | TRBD2 | TGCGCCAGCAGCCGGGGACTAGCGCCATCGGGCACAGATACGCAGTATTTT | CASSRGLAPSGTDTQYF
TRBJ2-7 | TRBV28 | - | - | TGTGCCAGCAGTTCGGGGTACGAGCAGTACTTC | CASSSGYEQYF
TRBJ2-3 | TRBV10-3 | once | - | TGTGCCATCAGTGAGTCCCTATCCAGGGGTCCAGATACGCAGTATTTT | CAISESLSRGPDTQYF
TRBJ1-2 | TRBV19 | - | TRBD1 | TGTGCCAGTAGTCAGAGACAGGGATGGTTTGGCTACACCTTC | CASSQRQGWFGYTF
TRBJ2-2 | TRBV7-9 | few | TRBD1 | TGTGCCAGCACCTTGACAGGGAGGAACACCGGGGAGCTGTTTTTT | CASTLTGRNTGELFF
TRBJ2-1 | TRBV28 | - | TRBD2 | TGTGCCAGCAGTTTGTTGCTAGCGGGAGTTGAGCAGTTCTTC | CASSLLLAGVEQFF
TRBJ2-3 | TRBV7-9 | - | TRBD2 | TGTGCCAGCAGCTTGTCGGGGGGAGTCATAGATACGCAGTATTTT | CASSLSGGVIDTQYF
TRBJ2-5 | TRBV27 | - | TRBD2 | TGTGCCAGCAGTTTAAAGGGCAGGGGACTAGCGGGAGTGTGGGAGACCCAGTACTTC | CASSLKGRGLAGVWETQYF
TRBJ2-7 | TRBV6-5 | once | - | TGTGCCAGCAGTTACGAAGGGGTGACAGGCACCTACGAGCAGTACTTC | CASSYEGVTGTYEQYF
TRBJ2-1 | TRBV9 | - | TRBD2 | TGTGCCAGCAGCGTAGCTTGGACTAGCGGGAGAAATGAGCAGTTCTTC | CASSVAWTSGRNEQFF
TRBJ1-2 | TRBV10-3 | - | - | TGTGCCTCTGGGGGGCAGGGCCTATCTAACTATGGCTACACCTTC | CASGGQGLSNYGYTF
TRBJ2-5 | TRBV2 | - | - | TGTGCCAGCAATACAGGGAGAGAGACCCAGTACTTC | CASNTGRETQYF
TRBJ1-2 | TRBV4-2 | - | - | TGTGCCAGCAGCCAAGTTTTTGGACAGACTAACTATGGCTACACCTTC | CASSQVFGQTNYGYTF
TRBJ2-3 | TRBV21-1 | - | - | TGTGCCAGCACCCCGGGGGACAGGGCAGCTACGCAGTATTTT | CASTPGDRAATQYF
TRBJ2-3 | TRBV30 | once | TRBD1 | TGTGCCTTACAGGGGCCTAACACAGATACGCAGTATTTT | CALQGPNTDTQYF
TRBJ2-5 | TRBV10-2 | once | TRBD1 | TGCGCCAGCAGTGATTACCCCGGGACAGGAGAAGAGACCCAGTACTTC | CASSDYPGTGEETQYF
TRBJ1-5 | TRBV28 | - | - | TGTGCCAGCAGTTTCCCAGAGATTTCCAATCAGCCCCAGCATTTT | CASSFPEISNQPQHF
TRBJ1-4 | TRBV4-2 | once | - | TGTGCCAGCAGCCAAGTAGGACAGGAAAAACTGTTTTTT | CASSQVGQEKLFF
TRBJ1-5 | TRBV19 | - | - | TGTGCCAGTACTACGAGCGGGGCCAGGGTAGGGCAGCCCCAGCATTTT | CASTTSGARVGQPQHF
TRBJ2-1 | TRBV4-1 | - | - | TGCGCCAGCAGCCAAGTTTGGGGCCCCGGGAAGCAGTTCTTC | CASSQVWGPGKQFF
TRBJ2-7 | TRBV6-1 | - | TRBD1 | TGTGCCAGCAGTATAAAGGACAGGGGTCACGAGCAGTACTTC | CASSIKDRGHEQYF
TRBJ2-1 | TRBV4-2 | - | TRBD2 | TGTGCCAGCAGCCAAAGGACTAGCGGGGACAATGAGCAGTTCTTC | CASSQRTSGDNEQFF